This T cell receptor beta chain originates from a study of blood T cells in healthy people across ages. Per germline, CDR1 MGHDK and CDR2 SYGVNS. Trimming cost V 4 bases and J 11 bases, with 14 bases left between them. The CDR3 is 12 amino acids. Next came a second PCR, run for about 6 to 12 cycles, which used a sample-barcoded 5' primer along with a J-beta primer mix. TCRdb reprocessed the 5' RACE reads with MiXCR, giving one entry per CDR3 protein. This table has 1.4 million to 1.5 million distinct CDR3 sequences, 42% appearing once. Every sample yielded at least 6 million isolated PBMCs. This clonotype was detected a few times.

The TCR was taken from a woman younger than 30 in good health. The sequenced sample was blood. The rearrangement joins TRBV25-1 to TRBJ2-5; perhaps TRBD1 as D (6 bases). The CDR3 here is CASSGHRAEQYF. The CDR3 region has the DNA TGTGCCAGCAGTGGACACAGGGCTGAGCAGTACTTC.